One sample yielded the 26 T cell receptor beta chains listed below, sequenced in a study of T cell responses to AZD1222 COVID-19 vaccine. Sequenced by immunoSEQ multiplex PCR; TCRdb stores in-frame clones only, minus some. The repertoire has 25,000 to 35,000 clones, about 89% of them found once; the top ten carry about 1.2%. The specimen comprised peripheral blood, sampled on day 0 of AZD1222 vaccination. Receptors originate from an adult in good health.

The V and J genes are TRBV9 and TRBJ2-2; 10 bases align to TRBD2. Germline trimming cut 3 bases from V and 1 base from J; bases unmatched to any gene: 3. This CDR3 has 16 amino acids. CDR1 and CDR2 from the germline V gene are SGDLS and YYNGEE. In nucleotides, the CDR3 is TGTGCCAGCAGCGCCCGACTAGCGGGGAACACCGGGGAGCTGTTTTTT. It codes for CASSARLAGNTGELFF.

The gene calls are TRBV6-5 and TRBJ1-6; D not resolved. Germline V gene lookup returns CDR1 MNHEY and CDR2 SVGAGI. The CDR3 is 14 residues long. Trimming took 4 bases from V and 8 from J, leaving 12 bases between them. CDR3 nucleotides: TGTGCCAGCAGTTCTATCCCACCCCATTCACCCCTCCACTTT. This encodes CASSSIPPHSPLHF.

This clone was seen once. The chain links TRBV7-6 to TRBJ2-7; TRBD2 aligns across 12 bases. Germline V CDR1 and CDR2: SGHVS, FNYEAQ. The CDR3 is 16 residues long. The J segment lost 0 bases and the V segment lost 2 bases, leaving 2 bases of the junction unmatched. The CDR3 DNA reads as TGTGCCAGCAGCTTAACTAGCGGGAGGAGCTCCTACGAGCAGTACTTC. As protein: CASSLTSGRSSYEQYF.

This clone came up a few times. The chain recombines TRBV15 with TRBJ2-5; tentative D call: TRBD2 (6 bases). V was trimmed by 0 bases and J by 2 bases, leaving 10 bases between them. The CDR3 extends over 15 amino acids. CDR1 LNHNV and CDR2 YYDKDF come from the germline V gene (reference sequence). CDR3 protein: CATSRDGGGQETQYF. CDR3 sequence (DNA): TGTGCCACCAGCAGAGATGGGGGAGGTCAAGAGACCCAGTACTTC.

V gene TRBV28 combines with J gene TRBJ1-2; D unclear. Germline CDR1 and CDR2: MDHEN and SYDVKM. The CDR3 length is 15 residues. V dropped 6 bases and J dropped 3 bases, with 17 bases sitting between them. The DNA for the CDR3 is TGTGCCAGCAGCCCTTTGACGTCCAGCTACTATGGCTACACCTTC. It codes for CASSPLTSSYYGYTF.

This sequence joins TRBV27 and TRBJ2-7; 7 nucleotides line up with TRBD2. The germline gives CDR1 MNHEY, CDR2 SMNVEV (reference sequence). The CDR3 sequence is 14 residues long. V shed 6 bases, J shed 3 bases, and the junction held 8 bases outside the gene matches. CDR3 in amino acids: CASRQRWGGYEQYF. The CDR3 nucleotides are TGTGCCAGCAGACAGAGGTGGGGGGGCTACGAGCAGTACTTC.

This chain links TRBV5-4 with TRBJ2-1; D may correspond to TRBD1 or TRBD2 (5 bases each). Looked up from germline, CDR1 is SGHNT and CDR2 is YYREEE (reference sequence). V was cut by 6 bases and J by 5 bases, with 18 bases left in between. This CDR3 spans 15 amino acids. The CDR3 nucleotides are TGTGCCAGCACCACCTTTGGGGGAACCGACAATGAGCAGTTCTTC. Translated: CASTTFGGTDNEQFF.

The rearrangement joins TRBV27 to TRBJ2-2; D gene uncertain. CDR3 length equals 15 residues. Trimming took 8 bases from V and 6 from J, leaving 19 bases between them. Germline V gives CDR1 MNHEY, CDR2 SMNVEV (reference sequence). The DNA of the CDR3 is TGTGCCAGCCGTCTTCGTTGGGGAAATTCCGGGGAGCTGTTTTTT. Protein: CASRLRWGNSGELFF.

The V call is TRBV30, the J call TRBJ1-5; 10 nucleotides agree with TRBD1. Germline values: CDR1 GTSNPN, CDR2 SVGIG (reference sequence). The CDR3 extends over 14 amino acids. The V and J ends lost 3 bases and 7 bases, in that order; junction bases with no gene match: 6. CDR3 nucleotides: TGTGCCTGGAGCGGGACAGGGGCGTTCCAGCCCCAGCATTTT. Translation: CAWSGTGAFQPQHF.

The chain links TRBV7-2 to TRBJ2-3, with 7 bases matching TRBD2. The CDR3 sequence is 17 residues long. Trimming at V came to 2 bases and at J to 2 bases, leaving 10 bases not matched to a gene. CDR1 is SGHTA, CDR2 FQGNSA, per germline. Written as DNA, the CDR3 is TGTGCCAGCAGCTTACGCCCTATAGCGGGTGCCACAGATACGCAGTATTTT. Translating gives CASSLRPIAGATDTQYF. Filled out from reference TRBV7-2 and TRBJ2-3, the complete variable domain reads GAGVSQSPSNKVTEKGKDVELRCDPISGHTALYWYRQSLGQGLEFLIYFQGNSAPDKSGLPSDRFSAERTGGSVSTLTIQRTQQEDSAVYLCASSLRPIAGATDTQYFGPGTRLTVL.

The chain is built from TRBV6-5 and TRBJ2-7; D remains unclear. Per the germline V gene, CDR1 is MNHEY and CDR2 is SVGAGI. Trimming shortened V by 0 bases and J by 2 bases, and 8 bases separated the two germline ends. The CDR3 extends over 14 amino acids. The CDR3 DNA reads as TGTGCCAGCAGTTACTCGCACGGACCCTACGAGCAGTACTTC. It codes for CASSYSHGPYEQYF.

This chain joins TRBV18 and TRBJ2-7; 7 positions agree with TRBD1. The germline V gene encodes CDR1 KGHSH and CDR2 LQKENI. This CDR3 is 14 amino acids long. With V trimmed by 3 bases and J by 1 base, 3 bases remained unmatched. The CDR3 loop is CASSPGQQSYEQYF. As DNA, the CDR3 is TGTGCCAGCTCACCGGGACAGCAATCCTACGAGCAGTACTTC.

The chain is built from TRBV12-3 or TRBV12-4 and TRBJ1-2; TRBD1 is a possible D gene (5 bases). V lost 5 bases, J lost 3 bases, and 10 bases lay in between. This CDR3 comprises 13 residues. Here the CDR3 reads CASSPGDHYGYTF. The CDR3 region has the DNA TGTGCCAGCAGTCCCGGGGACCACTATGGCTACACCTTC.

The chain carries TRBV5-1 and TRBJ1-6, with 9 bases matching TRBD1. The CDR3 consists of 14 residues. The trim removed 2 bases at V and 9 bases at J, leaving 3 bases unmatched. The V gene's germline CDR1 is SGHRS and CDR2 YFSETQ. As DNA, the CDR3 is TGCGCCAGCAGCTTACACAGGGGGCTTTCACCCCTCCACTTT. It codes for CASSLHRGLSPLHF. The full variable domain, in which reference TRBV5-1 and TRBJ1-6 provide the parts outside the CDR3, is KAGVTQTPRYLIKTRGQQVTLSCSPISGHRSVSWYQQTPGQGLQFLFEYFSETQRNKGNFPGRFSGRQFSNSRSEMNVSTLELGDSALYLCASSLHRGLSPLHFGNGTRLTVT.

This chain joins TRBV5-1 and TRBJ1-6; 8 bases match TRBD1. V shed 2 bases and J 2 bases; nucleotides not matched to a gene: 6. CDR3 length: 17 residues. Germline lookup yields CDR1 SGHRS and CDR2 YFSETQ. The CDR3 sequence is CASSLLGRGPYNSPLHF. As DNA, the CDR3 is TGCGCCAGCAGCTTATTGGGCAGGGGGCCCTATAATTCACCCCTCCACTTT.

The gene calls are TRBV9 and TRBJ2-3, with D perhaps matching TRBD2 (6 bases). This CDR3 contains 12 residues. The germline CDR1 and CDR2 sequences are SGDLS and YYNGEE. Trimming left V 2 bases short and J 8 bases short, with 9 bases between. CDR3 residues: CASSVPEGTQYF. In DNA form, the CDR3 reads TGTGCCAGCAGCGTCCCGGAGGGTACGCAGTATTTT.

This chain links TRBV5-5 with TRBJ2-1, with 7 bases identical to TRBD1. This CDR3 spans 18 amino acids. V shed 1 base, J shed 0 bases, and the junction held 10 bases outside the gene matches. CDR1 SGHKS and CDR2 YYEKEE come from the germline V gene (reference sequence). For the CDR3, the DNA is TGTGCCAGCAGCTTGACAGGGGCCTTCCTTAGCTCCTACAATGAGCAGTTCTTC. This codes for CASSLTGAFLSSYNEQFF.

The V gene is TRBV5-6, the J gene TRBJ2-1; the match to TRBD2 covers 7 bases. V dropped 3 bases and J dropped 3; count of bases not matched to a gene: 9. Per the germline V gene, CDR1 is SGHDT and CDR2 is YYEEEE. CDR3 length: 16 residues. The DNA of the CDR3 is TGTGCCAGCAGCTCCTCTGGGCGGGAGAACTACAATGAGCAGTTCTTC. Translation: CASSSSGRENYNEQFF.

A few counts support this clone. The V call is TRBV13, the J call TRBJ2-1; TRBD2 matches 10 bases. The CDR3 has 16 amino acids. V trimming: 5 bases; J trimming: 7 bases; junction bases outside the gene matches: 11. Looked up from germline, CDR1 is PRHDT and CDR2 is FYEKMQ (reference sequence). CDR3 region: CASSHRLAGVVNEQFF. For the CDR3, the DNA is TGTGCCAGCAGCCACCGGCTAGCGGGAGTTGTAAATGAGCAGTTCTTC. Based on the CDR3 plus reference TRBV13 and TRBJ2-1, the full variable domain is AAGVIQSPRHLIKEKRETATLKCYPIPRHDTVYWYQQGPGQDPQFLISFYEKMQSDKGSIPDRFSAQQFSDYHSELNMSSLELGDSALYFCASSHRLAGVVNEQFFGPGTRLTVL.

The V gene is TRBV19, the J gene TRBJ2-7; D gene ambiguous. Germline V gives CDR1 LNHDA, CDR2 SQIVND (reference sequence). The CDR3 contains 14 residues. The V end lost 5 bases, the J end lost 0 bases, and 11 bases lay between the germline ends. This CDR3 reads CASSVADSSYEQYF. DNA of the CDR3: TGTGCCAGTAGTGTGGCGGATAGCTCCTACGAGCAGTACTTC.

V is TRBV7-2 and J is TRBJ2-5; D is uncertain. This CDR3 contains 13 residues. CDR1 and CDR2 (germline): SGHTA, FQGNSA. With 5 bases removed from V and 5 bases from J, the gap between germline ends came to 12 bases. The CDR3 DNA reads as TGTGCCAGCAGCGGGATATCCCGGGAGACCCAGTACTTC. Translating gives CASSGISRETQYF.

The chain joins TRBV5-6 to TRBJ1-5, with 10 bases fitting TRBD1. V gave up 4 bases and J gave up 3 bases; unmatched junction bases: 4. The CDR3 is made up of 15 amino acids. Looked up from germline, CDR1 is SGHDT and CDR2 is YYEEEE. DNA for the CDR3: TGTGCCAGCAGCCCTGGGACAGGGGACAATCAGCCCCAGCATTTT. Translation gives CASSPGTGDNQPQHF. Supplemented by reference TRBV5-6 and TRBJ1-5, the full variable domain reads DAGVTQSPTHLIKTRGQQVTLRCSPKSGHDTVSWYQQALGQGPQFIFQYYEEEERQRGNFPDRFSGHQFPNYSSELNVNALLLGDSALYLCASSPGTGDNQPQHFGDGTRLSIL.

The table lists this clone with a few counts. The CDR3: CASSEAVPGEAFF. The CDR3 DNA reads TGTGCCAGCAGTGAAGCTGTGCCGGGTGAAGCTTTCTTT. The chain uses TRBV6-1 and TRBJ1-1; D is unresolved. The CDR3 contains 13 residues. Germline assignment: CDR1 MNHNS and CDR2 SASEGT. V was clipped by 0 bases and J by 7 bases, with 9 bases between them.

The DNA of the CDR3 is TGTGCCAGCAGTTTAGCGGGAAGCTCCTACGAGCAGTACTTC. Amino acids: CASSLAGSSYEQYF. The V gene is TRBV6-2 or TRBV6-3, the J gene TRBJ2-7; 8 nucleotides agree with TRBD2. CDR3 length: 14 residues. Germline V gene sequence: CDR1 MNHEY, CDR2 SVGEGT. The trim removed 4 bases at V and 0 bases at J, leaving 2 bases unmatched.

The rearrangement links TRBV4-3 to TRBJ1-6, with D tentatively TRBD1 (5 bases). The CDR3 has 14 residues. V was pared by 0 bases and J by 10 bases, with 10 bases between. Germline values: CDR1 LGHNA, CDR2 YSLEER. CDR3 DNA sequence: TGCGCCAGCAGCCAAGAAGGGAGGGGATCACCCCTCCACTTT. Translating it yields CASSQEGRGSPLHF.

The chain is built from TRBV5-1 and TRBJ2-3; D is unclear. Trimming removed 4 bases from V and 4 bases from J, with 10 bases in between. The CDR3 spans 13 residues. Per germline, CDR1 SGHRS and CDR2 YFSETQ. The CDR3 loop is CASSLDFADTQYF. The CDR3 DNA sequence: TGCGCCAGCAGCCTAGACTTCGCAGATACGCAGTATTTT.